A selection of T cell receptor beta chains follows, all from one sample in a study of T-cell memory formation after mild COVID-19. In TCRdb, the 5' RACE reads were re-called with MiXCR into one record per CDR3 protein. The sample carries about 150,000 distinct CDR3 sequences, almost 25% recorded once. Sequenced: PBMCs or a T cell subset sorted from them (not recorded which). These receptors all stem from an adult woman who had mild COVID-19 (a few samples of this study predate the infection). Cell type and time point are not known. The CDR3 runs from the conserved cysteine through the conserved F or W. The D gene is left open where the match is weak. Some rows have no size entry. The others give once, few or many, or a class for an expanded clone.

J gene | V gene | clone size | D gene | CDR3 DNA | CDR3 protein
TRBJ1-1 | TRBV7-9 | few | - | TGTGCCAGCAGCCCAGACACTGAAGCTTTCTTT | CASSPDTEAFF
TRBJ2-1 | TRBV7-2 | - | - | TGTGCCAGCAGCCAGGCCGGGGCCTCGGGTGAGCAGTTCTTC | CASSQAGASGEQFF
TRBJ1-1 | TRBV2 | - | TRBD1 | TGTGCCAGCAGCGAGCACGGGACAGGGGTCACTGAAGCTTTCTTT | CASSEHGTGVTEAFF
TRBJ2-3 | TRBV5-1 | few | TRBD2 | TGCGCCAGCAGCTTGGATTTCGCGGGAGGACGGGATACGCAGTATTTT | CASSLDFAGGRDTQYF
TRBJ2-7 | TRBV4-2 | many | - | TGTGCCAGCAGCCAAGAAGACGAGCAGTACTTC | CASSQEDEQYF
TRBJ1-6 | TRBV4-3 | few | - | TGCGCCAATATCAGGCGATATAATTCACCCCTCCACTTT | CANIRRYNSPLHF
TRBJ2-1 | TRBV7-9 | - | TRBD2 | TGTGCCAGCAGTTGGGCGGGAGATCGTAGCAATGAGCAGTTCTTC | CASSWAGDRSNEQFF
TRBJ1-4 | TRBV7-9 | few | - | TGTGCCAGCAGCTTAAGACCAGACTCGATAGATGAAAAACTGTTTTTT | CASSLRPDSIDEKLFF
TRBJ2-1 | TRBV7-6 | few | - | TGTGCCAGCAGCTTAGTGGGGACCGCTTCCTACAATGAGCAGTTCTTC | CASSLVGTASYNEQFF
TRBJ1-2 | TRBV7-6 | - | - | TGTGCCAGCAGCCCCACAGGGCCTGCCGGCTATGGCTACACCTTC | CASSPTGPAGYGYTF
TRBJ2-1 | TRBV7-2 | few | TRBD2 | TGTGCCAGCAGCTCCAGACTAGCGGGAACAAACAATGAGCAGTTCTTC | CASSSRLAGTNNEQFF
TRBJ1-2 | TRBV10-3 | - | - | TGTGCCATCGGGGGGAACTATGGCTACACCTTC | CAIGGNYGYTF
TRBJ2-1 | TRBV7-6 | few | - | TGTGCCAGCAGCTTTTCCGGGACGGATTACAATGAGCAGTTCTTC | CASSFSGTDYNEQFF
TRBJ1-1 | TRBV25-1 | few | TRBD1 | TGTGCCAGCAGTGAATCCAGGGGGCCGAGCACTGAAGCTTTCTTT | CASSESRGPSTEAFF
TRBJ2-1 | TRBV6-5 | - | TRBD2 | TGTGCCAGCCTATCGGGGGGAGACAATGAGCAGTTCTTC | CASLSGGDNEQFF
TRBJ2-7 | TRBV27 | many | - | TGTGCCAGCAGTTTCCGTGGGGGACCCTACGAGCAGTACTTC | CASSFRGGPYEQYF
TRBJ2-7 | TRBV7-9 | few | TRBD2 | TGTGCCAGCAGCTTAACTAGCGGGATTCACTCCTACGAGCAGTACTTC | CASSLTSGIHSYEQYF
TRBJ1-1 | TRBV15 | - | - | TGTGCCACCGAAACCCAGGGGAACACTGAAGCTTTCTTT | CATETQGNTEAFF
TRBJ1-2 | TRBV9 | - | - | TGTGCCAGCAGCGACCAGAGGTTTGGCTACACCTTC | CASSDQRFGYTF
TRBJ2-3 | TRBV7-6 | once | TRBD2 | TGTGCCAGCAGCTCTCTAGCGGGGGGGAGCACAGATACGCAGTATTTT | CASSSLAGGSTDTQYF
TRBJ1-5 | TRBV7-6 | few | - | TGTGCCAGCAGCCCACTAGGGTATCAGCCCCAGCATTTT | CASSPLGYQPQHF
TRBJ2-3 | TRBV4-3 | - | - | TGCGCCAGCAGCCAAGATCTGTTAGGGGCAGATACGCAGTATTTT | CASSQDLLGADTQYF
TRBJ2-7 | TRBV29-1 | - | - | TGCAGCGCTTCTCCCGGGGGGCGAGGTTACGAGCAGTACTTC | CSASPGGRGYEQYF
TRBJ1-2 | TRBV29-1 | - | TRBD1 | TGCAGCGTTGAAGATTGGGACTCTGACAGGGCCGTCTATGGCTACACCTTC | CSVEDWDSDRAVYGYTF
TRBJ2-1 | TRBV20-1 | few | TRBD2 | TGCAGTGCTGCCCTAGCGGGAGGCTACAATGAGCAGTTCTTC | CSAALAGGYNEQFF